Listed below are T cell receptor beta chains from one sample, sequenced in a study of T and B cells in COVID-19 patients. Using its own MiXCR run on the multiplex PCR reads, TCRdb lists one record per CDR3 protein. This table has about 2,100 distinct CDR3 sequences, around 25% appearing once. The specimen was blood. The receptors derive from a human donor with active COVID-19. CDR3s include the opening cysteine and the closing phenylalanine or tryptophan. The order of the fields is CDR3 DNA, CDR3 protein, D gene, clone size, J gene, V gene. The D gene is left open where the match is weak. Only part of the rows carry a size: once, few, many, or a class if the clone is expanded.

DNA: TGTGCCTGGAGCTCTGGACAGGGATACACTGAAGCTTTCTTT
CDR3: CAWSSGQGYTEAFF
D: TRBD1
size: .
J: TRBJ1-1
V: TRBV30

DNA: TGTGCCAGCAGTGCTAGAATTGAGCAGTTCTTC
CDR3: CASSARIEQFF
D: .
size: medium-sized
J: TRBJ2-1
V: TRBV6-5

DNA: TGTGCCAGCAGCTCTGGGGCCACCTATGGCTACACCTTC
CDR3: CASSSGATYGYTF
D: .
size: medium-sized
J: TRBJ1-2
V: TRBV5-6

DNA: TGTGCTAGTGGGGGGATCGGGATTAGCTCCTACAATGAGCAGTTCTTC
CDR3: CASGGIGISSYNEQFF
D: .
size: .
J: TRBJ2-1
V: TRBV12-5

DNA: TGTGCCAGCAGTTTTTCAGCTGGAAACACCATATATTTT
CDR3: CASSFSAGNTIYF
D: .
size: few
J: TRBJ1-3
V: TRBV12-3/TRBV12-4

DNA: TGTGCCAGCTCACGCCTAGGGGGCAGCAATCAGCCCCAGCATTTT
CDR3: CASSRLGGSNQPQHF
D: TRBD1
size: medium-sized
J: TRBJ1-5
V: TRBV18

DNA: TGTGCCAGCAGTTTGCGAGGGGGCAACACTGAAGCTTTCTTT
CDR3: CASSLRGGNTEAFF
D: TRBD1
size: medium-sized
J: TRBJ1-1
V: TRBV27

DNA: TGTGCCACCAGCCTCGGACAGGGGGAAGAAAAACTGTTTTTT
CDR3: CATSLGQGEEKLFF
D: TRBD1
size: medium-sized
J: TRBJ1-4
V: TRBV15

DNA: TGTGCCAGCAGCCGGGTGGGGGAGACCCAGTACTTC
CDR3: CASSRVGETQYF
D: .
size: medium-sized
J: TRBJ2-5
V: TRBV27

DNA: TGCAGTGCTAGAGACGCTCAGGGCTCCTACGAGCAGTACTTC
CDR3: CSARDAQGSYEQYF
D: .
size: .
J: TRBJ2-7
V: TRBV20-1

DNA: TGTGCCAGCAGCTTATCAGGGGGCCTATCCTACGAGCAGTACTTC
CDR3: CASSLSGGLSYEQYF
D: TRBD1
size: few
J: TRBJ2-7
V: TRBV7-2

DNA: TGTGCCAGTAGTCTCTATCAGGCCAGCGCGGGGAAGGGCTACACCTTC
CDR3: CASSLYQASAGKGYTF
D: .
size: few
J: TRBJ1-2
V: TRBV19

DNA: TGTGCCAGCTCACTTGCGGACAGGGACTACGAGCAGTACTTC
CDR3: CASSLADRDYEQYF
D: TRBD1
size: medium-sized
J: TRBJ2-7
V: TRBV18

DNA: TGCGCCAGCAGCTTGGCAGGGTTTGGGAACACTGAAGCTTTCTTT
CDR3: CASSLAGFGNTEAFF
D: .
size: .
J: TRBJ1-1
V: TRBV5-1

DNA: TGTGTCAGAAGGTACTCGGGGAGAGATACTGAAGCTTTCTTT
CDR3: CVRRYSGRDTEAFF
D: .
size: once
J: TRBJ1-1
V: TRBV7-4

DNA: TGTGCCAGCAGCCCTCAGTTAAGCTCCTACGAGCAGTACTTC
CDR3: CASSPQLSSYEQYF
D: .
size: .
J: TRBJ2-7
V: TRBV5-4

DNA: TGTGCCAGCAGCTTAGACAGGGTCACAGATACGCAGTATTTT
CDR3: CASSLDRVTDTQYF
D: .
size: medium-sized
J: TRBJ2-3
V: TRBV11-1

DNA: TGTGCCAGCAGTGAACGGCGACGCAGTAGCAATCAGCCCCAGCATTTT
CDR3: CASSERRRSSNQPQHF
D: .
size: .
J: TRBJ1-5
V: TRBV6-1